These T cell receptor beta chains were read from a single sample in a study of cytomegalovirus exposure and HLA in healthy donors. The protocol was immunoSEQ multiplex PCR, while the TCRdb copy is restricted to in-frame clones and leaves out a portion. Of roughly 190,000 clones listed, approximately 11% are singletons. Sequenced: PBMCs. Source of these receptors: a man in his forties or fifties in good health and CMV-seropositive. Both conserved end residues are part of each CDR3.

v_gene	j_gene	CDR3aa
TRBV25-1	TRBJ1-1	CASSDTGIEAFF
TRBV11-2	TRBJ2-1	CASSSTSGGFGNEQFF
TRBV30	TRBJ1-1	CAWDRVGRGTEAFF
TRBV7-9	TRBJ1-2	CASSLSGGYGYTF
TRBV9	TRBJ1-1	CASAKGHRGTEAFF
TRBV7-2	TRBJ2-5	CASSLAAGGPETQYF
TRBV19	TRBJ2-5	CASSFRQGGETQYF
TRBV5-4	TRBJ1-2	CASTVGTGDNYGYTF
TRBV11-2	TRBJ1-1	CASSSRGGSLKTEAFF
TRBV7-9	TRBJ2-4	CASSRGAKNIQYF
TRBV7-9	TRBJ2-1	CASSPLVGGYNEQFF
TRBV5-4	TRBJ1-2	CAGRQAGNYGYTF
TRBV9	TRBJ1-1	CASSVAPVFDTEAFF
TRBV15	TRBJ1-1	CATSKEGLGPAFF
TRBV6-5	TRBJ2-2	CASSSRGTGELFF